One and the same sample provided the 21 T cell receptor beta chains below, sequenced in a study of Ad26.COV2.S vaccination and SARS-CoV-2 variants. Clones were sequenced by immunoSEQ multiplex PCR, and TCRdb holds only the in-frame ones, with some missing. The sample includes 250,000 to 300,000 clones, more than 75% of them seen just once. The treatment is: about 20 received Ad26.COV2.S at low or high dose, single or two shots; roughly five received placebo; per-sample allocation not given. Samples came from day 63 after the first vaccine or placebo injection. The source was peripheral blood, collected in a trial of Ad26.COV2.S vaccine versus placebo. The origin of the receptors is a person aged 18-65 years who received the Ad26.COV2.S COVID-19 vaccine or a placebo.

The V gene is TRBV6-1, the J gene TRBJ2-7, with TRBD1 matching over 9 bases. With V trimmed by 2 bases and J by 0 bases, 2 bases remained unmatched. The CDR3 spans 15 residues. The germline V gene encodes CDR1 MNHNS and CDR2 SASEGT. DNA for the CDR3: TGTGCCAGCAGTGAAAAGGGACAGGGCTCCTACGAGCAGTACTTC. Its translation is CASSEKGQGSYEQYF.

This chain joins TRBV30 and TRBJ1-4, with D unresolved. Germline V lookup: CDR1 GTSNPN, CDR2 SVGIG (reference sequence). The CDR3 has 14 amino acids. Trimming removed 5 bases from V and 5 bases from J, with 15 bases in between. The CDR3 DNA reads TGTGCCTGGGGTCGTCCGGGAGTAAATGAAAAACTGTTTTTT. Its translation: CAWGRPGVNEKLFF.

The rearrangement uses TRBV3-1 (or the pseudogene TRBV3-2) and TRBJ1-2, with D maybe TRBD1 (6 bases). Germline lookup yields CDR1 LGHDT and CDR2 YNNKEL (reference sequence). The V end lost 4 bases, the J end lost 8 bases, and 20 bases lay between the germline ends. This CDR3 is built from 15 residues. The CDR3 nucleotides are TGTGCCAGCAGCCGCAAACGGGGGGCGGCGGTAGGCTACACCTTC. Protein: CASSRKRGAAVGYTF.

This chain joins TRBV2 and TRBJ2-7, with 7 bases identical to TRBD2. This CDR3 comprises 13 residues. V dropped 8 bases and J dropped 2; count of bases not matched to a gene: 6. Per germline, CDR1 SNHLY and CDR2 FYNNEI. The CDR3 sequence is CASEASGPYEQYF. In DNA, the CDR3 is TGTGCCAGCGAGGCTAGCGGTCCCTACGAGCAGTACTTC.

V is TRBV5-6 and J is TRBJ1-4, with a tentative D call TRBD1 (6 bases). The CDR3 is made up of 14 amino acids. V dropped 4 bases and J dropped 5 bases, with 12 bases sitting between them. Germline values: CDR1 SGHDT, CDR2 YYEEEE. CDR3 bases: TGTGCCAGCAGCCCCAGGGGCGCCAATGAAAAACTGTTTTTT. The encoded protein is CASSPRGANEKLFF.

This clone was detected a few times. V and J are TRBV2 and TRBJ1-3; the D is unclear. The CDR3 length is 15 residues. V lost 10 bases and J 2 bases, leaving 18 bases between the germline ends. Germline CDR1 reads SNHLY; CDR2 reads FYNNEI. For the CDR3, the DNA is TGTGCCATCATAGATCTCGTCGCCCCTGGAAACACCATATATTTT. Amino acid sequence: CAIIDLVAPGNTIYF.

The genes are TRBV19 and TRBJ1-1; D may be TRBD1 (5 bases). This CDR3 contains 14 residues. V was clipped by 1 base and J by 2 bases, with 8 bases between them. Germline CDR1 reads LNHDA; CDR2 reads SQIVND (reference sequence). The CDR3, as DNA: TGTGCCAGTAGTATAGCTAGGGGTAACACTGAAGCTTTCTTT. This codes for CASSIARGNTEAFF.

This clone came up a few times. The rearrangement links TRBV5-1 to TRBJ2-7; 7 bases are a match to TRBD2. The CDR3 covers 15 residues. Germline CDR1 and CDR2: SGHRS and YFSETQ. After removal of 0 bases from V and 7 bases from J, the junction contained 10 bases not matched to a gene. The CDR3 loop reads CASSLDGAGVREQYF. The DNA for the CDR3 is TGCGCCAGCAGCTTGGACGGGGCGGGAGTGAGGGAGCAGTACTTC. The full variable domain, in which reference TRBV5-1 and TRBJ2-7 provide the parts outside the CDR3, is KAGVTQTPRYLIKTRGQQVTLSCSPISGHRSVSWYQQTPGQGLQFLFEYFSETQRNKGNFPGRFSGRQFSNSRSEMNVSTLELGDSALYLCASSLDGAGVREQYFGPGTRLTVT.

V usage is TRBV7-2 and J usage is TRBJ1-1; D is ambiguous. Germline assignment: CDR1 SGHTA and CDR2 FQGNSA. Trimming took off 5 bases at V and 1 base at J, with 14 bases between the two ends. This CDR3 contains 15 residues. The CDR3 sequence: CASSLTRDKNTEAFF. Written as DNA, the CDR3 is TGTGCCAGCAGCCTAACCCGGGATAAGAACACTGAAGCTTTCTTT.

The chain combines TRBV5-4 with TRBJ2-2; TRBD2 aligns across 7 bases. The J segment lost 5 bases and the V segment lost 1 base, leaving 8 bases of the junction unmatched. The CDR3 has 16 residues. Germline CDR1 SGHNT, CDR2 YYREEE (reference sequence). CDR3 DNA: TGTGCCAGCAGCTTGCGGGGAGGGCCGGGGACCGGGGAGCTGTTTTTT. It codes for CASSLRGGPGTGELFF.

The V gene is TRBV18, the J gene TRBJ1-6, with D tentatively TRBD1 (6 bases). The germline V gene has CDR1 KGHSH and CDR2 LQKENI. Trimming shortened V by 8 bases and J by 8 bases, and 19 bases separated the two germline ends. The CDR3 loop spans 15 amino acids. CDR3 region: CASTSMGHYDSPLHF. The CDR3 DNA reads TGTGCCAGCACCTCGATGGGACATTACGATTCACCCCTCCACTTT.

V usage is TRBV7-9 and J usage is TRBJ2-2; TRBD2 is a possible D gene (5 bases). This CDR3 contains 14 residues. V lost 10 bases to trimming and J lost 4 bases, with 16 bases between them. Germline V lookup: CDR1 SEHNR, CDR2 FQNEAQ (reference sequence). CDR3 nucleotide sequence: TGTGCCACTACCGGACTCAATCCCACCGGGGAGCTGTTTTTT. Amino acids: CATTGLNPTGELFF.

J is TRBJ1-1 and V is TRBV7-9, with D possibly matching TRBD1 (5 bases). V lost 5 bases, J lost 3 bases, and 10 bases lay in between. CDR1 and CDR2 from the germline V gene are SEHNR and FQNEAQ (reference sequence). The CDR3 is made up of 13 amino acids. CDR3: CASSGAGDTEAFF. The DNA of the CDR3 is TGTGCCAGCAGCGGGGCGGGGGACACTGAAGCTTTCTTT.

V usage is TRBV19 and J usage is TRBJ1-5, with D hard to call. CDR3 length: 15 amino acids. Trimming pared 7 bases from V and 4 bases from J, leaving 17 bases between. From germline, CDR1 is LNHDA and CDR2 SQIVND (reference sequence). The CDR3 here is CASNKSGSPNQPQHF. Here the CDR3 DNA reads TGTGCCAGTAACAAGTCGGGATCTCCTAATCAGCCCCAGCATTTT.

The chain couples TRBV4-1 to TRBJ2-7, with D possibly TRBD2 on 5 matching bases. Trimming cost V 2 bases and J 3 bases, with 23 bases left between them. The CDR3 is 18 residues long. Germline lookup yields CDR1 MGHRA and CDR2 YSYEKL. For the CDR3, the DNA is TGCGCCAGCAGCCAAAGGTTCGGGGTGGCGGGTTTAGTCTACGAGCAGTACTTC. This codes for CASSQRFGVAGLVYEQYF.

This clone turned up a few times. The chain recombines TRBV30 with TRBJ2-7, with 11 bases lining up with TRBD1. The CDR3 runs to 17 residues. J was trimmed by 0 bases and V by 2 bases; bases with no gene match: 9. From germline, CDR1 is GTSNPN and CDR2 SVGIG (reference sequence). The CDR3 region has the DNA TGTGCCTGGAGTAAGGACAGGGGGCTGACAGGCTCCTACGAGCAGTACTTC. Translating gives CAWSKDRGLTGSYEQYF.

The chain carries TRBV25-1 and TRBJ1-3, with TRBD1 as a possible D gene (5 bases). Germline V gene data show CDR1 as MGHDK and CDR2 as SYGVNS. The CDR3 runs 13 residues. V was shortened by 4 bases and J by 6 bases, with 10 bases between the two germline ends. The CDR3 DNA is TGTGCCAGCAGTGTAGGGACTCAAAACACCATATATTTT. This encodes CASSVGTQNTIYF.

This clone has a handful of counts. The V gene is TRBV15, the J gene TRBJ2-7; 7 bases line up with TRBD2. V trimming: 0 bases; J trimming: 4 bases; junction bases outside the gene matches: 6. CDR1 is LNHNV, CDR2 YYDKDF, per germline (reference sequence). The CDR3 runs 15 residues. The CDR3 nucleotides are TGTGCCACCAGCAGAGATAGTGGGGGAGGGTACGAGCAGTACTTC. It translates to CATSRDSGGGYEQYF.

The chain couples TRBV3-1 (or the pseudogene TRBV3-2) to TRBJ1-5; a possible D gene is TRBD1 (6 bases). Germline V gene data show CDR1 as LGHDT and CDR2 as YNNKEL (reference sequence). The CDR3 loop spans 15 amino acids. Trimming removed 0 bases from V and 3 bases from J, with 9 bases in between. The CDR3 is CASSQDRTANQPQHF. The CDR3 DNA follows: TGTGCCAGCAGCCAAGATCGGACAGCCAATCAGCCCCAGCATTTT.

The chain's CDR3 is CATRDRGTGNTEAFF. CDR3 nucleotides: TGTGCCACCAGGGACAGGGGTACTGGGAACACTGAAGCTTTCTTT. This sequence joins TRBV19 and TRBJ1-1; 10 bases map to TRBD1. Germline V CDR1 and CDR2: LNHDA, SQIVND (reference sequence). Unmatched junction bases numbered 9, after V lost 10 bases and J lost 1 base. The CDR3 totals 15 residues.

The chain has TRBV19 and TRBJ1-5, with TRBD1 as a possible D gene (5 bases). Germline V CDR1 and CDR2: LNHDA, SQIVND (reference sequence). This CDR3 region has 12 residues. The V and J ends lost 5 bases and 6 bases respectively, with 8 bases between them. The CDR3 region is CASSPQGQPQHF. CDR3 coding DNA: TGTGCCAGTAGTCCCCAGGGTCAGCCCCAGCATTTT.